These T cell receptor beta chains were read from a single sample in a study of shared clonotypes between healthy human individuals. TCRdb's copy holds only in-frame clones and misses some; the assay was immunoSEQ multiplex PCR. Found here are about 510,000 clones, 95% to 97% of them singletons; the top ten hold 0.06%. Material: naive CD4+ T cells sorted from blood. The receptor source for this set is a woman in her thirties in good health. The CDR3 runs from the conserved cysteine through the conserved F or W. The D gene is left open where the match is weak. Expanded clones get a size class; other rows say once, few or many, or leave the size out.

TRBJ2-1 | TRBV7-9 | TRBD2 | once | CASSSPPGSGGSYNEQFF | TGTGCCAGCAGCTCTCCCCCGGGTAGCGGGGGAAGCTACAATGAGCAGTTCTTC
TRBJ2-1 | TRBV28 | TRBD2 | once | CASSFRLAGDNEQFF | TGTGCCAGCAGTTTCCGACTAGCGGGAGACAATGAGCAGTTCTTC
TRBJ2-7 | TRBV10-1 | NA | NA | CASSGTVSEQYF | TGCGCCAGCAGTGGGACTGTTTCCGAGCAGTACTTC
TRBJ2-3 | TRBV18 | NA | NA | CASSPPGPADTQYF | TGTGCCAGCTCACCACCCGGTCCAGCGGATACGCAGTATTTT
TRBJ2-7 | TRBV15 | TRBD2 | NA | CATSRDPGGTSGPQPYEQYF | TGTGCCACCAGCAGAGATCCCGGGGGGACTAGCGGGCCTCAACCCTACGAGCAGTACTTC
TRBJ1-4 | TRBV10-3 | NA | NA | CAISESGEKLFF | TGTGCCATCAGTGAGTCAGGTGAAAAACTGTTTTTT
TRBJ2-1 | TRBV5-4 | TRBD2 | NA | CASSRRLAGLGGDNEQFF | TGTGCCAGCAGCCGAAGACTAGCGGGGTTGGGTGGGGACAATGAGCAGTTCTTC
TRBJ2-7 | TRBV7-9 | TRBD2 | NA | CASSTIPGLAGGSSYEQYF | TGTGCCAGCAGCACGATCCCAGGACTAGCGGGAGGTAGCTCCTACGAGCAGTACTTC
TRBJ1-2 | TRBV5-4 | TRBD1 | NA | CASTSPGQGIYGYTF | TGTGCCAGCACCTCGCCGGGACAGGGGATTTATGGCTACACCTTC
TRBJ1-5 | TRBV20-1 | NA | NA | CSAPRAQPQHF | TGCAGTGCCCCCCGAGCTCAGCCCCAGCATTTT
TRBJ2-7 | TRBV27 | NA | NA | CASSSQIREFSYEQYF | TGTGCCAGCAGTTCCCAGATTAGGGAGTTCTCCTACGAGCAGTACTTC
TRBJ1-1 | TRBV7-9 | TRBD1 | NA | CASSLLPGQGARDTEAFF | TGTGCCAGCAGCTTACTACCGGGACAGGGGGCGAGGGACACTGAAGCTTTCTTT
TRBJ2-7 | TRBV5-1 | NA | NA | CASSYTASRGEQYF | TGCGCCAGCAGCTACACAGCTTCCCGGGGCGAGCAGTACTTC
TRBJ2-7 | TRBV19 | TRBD2 | NA | CASTRTSGQLYEQYF | TGTGCCAGTACCCGGACTAGCGGCCAGCTTTACGAGCAGTACTTC
TRBJ2-7 | TRBV14 | TRBD1 | NA | CASSKRDRAYEQYF | TGTGCCAGCAGCAAAAGGGACAGGGCGTACGAGCAGTACTTC
TRBJ1-1 | TRBV7-2 | NA | NA | CASRQQTNTEAFF | TGTGCCAGCAGACAGCAAACGAACACTGAAGCTTTCTTT
TRBJ2-7 | TRBV28 | TRBD2 | once | CASSRGTSGSYEQYF | TGTGCCAGCAGCCGCGGGACTAGCGGGAGCTACGAGCAGTACTTC
TRBJ2-3 | TRBV4-1 | TRBD2 | NA | CASSQDLSLAGVPSTDTQYF | TGCGCCAGCAGCCAAGATCTTTCCCTAGCGGGAGTGCCTAGCACAGATACGCAGTATTTT
TRBJ2-7 | TRBV19 | TRBD1 | NA | CASSLKGQGDYEQYF | TGTGCCAGTAGTCTGAAAGGACAGGGGGACTACGAGCAGTACTTC
TRBJ2-5 | TRBV5-1 | TRBD2 | NA | CASSPGGLAGGGGETQYF | TGCGCCAGCAGCCCTGGCGGCCTAGCGGGAGGGGGAGGTGAGACCCAGTACTTC
TRBJ2-3 | TRBV4-2 | NA | NA | CASSQQLVLRTDTQYF | TGTGCCAGCAGCCAACAACTAGTCCTCCGAACAGATACGCAGTATTTT
TRBJ1-5 | TRBV28 | NA | once | CASSLSPENQPQHF | TGTGCCAGCAGTTTGTCACCGGAAAATCAGCCCCAGCATTTT
TRBJ2-5 | TRBV4-1 | NA | NA | CASSQDRDQQETQYF | TGCGCCAGCAGCCAAGATAGGGACCAGCAAGAGACCCAGTACTTC
TRBJ1-5 | TRBV6-6 | NA | NA | CASSRSGNQPQHF | TGTGCCAGCAGTCGTTCTGGCAATCAGCCCCAGCATTTT
TRBJ1-1 | TRBV28 | NA | NA | CASSANRDWNTEAFF | TGTGCCAGCAGTGCGAACAGGGACTGGAACACTGAAGCTTTCTTT
TRBJ2-7 | TRBV7-9 | NA | NA | CASSPVDHEQYF | TGTGCCAGCAGCCCCGTCGACCACGAGCAGTACTTC
TRBJ2-7 | TRBV27 | TRBD2 | NA | CASRGEVSGSYEQYF | TGTGCCAGCAGGGGAGAGGTTAGCGGGTCCTACGAGCAGTACTTC
TRBJ2-5 | TRBV5-6 | TRBD1 | NA | CASVSRGTGLETQYF | TGTGCCAGCGTTTCCCGAGGGACAGGGCTGGAGACCCAGTACTTC
TRBJ2-7 | TRBV28 | NA | NA | CASSRHSTPRPYF | TGTGCCAGCAGCCGACATTCAACTCCCAGGCCGTACTTC
TRBJ2-7 | TRBV4-1 | NA | NA | CASSPRSWGYEQYF | TGCGCCAGCAGCCCCCGCTCGTGGGGCTACGAGCAGTACTTC
TRBJ2-3 | TRBV7-9 | NA | NA | CASSLAETRLPDTQYF | TGTGCCAGCAGCTTAGCAGAGACTAGATTGCCAGATACGCAGTATTTT
TRBJ2-7 | TRBV6-6 | TRBD2 | NA | CASSYGTTSEQYF | TGTGCCAGCAGTTACGGGACTACGTCAGAGCAGTACTTC
TRBJ2-3 | TRBV29-1 | NA | NA | CSVGPGQGSDTQYF | TGCAGCGTTGGGCCTGGGCAGGGGTCAGATACGCAGTATTTT
TRBJ2-5 | TRBV21-1 | NA | NA | CASSKRLPGGATQYF | TGTGCCAGCAGCAAACGGCTACCCGGCGGGGCGACCCAGTACTTC
TRBJ2-5 | TRBV5-1 | NA | NA | CASSRTKETQYF | TGCGCCAGCAGCCGGACGAAAGAGACCCAGTACTTC
TRBJ2-1 | TRBV4-2 | NA | NA | CASSQEGRGSAPYNEQFF | TGTGCCAGCAGCCAAGAAGGTCGAGGGAGTGCCCCCTACAATGAGCAGTTCTTC
TRBJ1-4 | TRBV19 | TRBD1 | NA | CASSILDRDEKLFF | TGTGCCAGTAGTATCTTGGACAGGGATGAAAAACTGTTTTTT
TRBJ2-3 | TRBV5-1 | NA | NA | CASSLVISQDTQYF | TGCGCCAGCAGCTTGGTAATCTCCCAAGATACGCAGTATTTT
TRBJ2-7 | TRBV7-3 | TRBD1 | NA | CASSPDRTSYEQYF | TGTGCCAGCAGCCCGGACAGGACCTCCTACGAGCAGTACTTC
TRBJ2-3 | TRBV5-1 | NA | NA | CASSPDSSTDTQYF | TGCGCCAGCAGCCCTGACAGTAGCACAGATACGCAGTATTTT
TRBJ2-7 | TRBV10-3 | NA | NA | CATAIRMGDEQYF | TGTGCCACCGCGATACGGATGGGCGACGAGCAGTACTTC
TRBJ2-7 | TRBV11-2 | TRBD2 | NA | CASSSHKTGTSGPYEQYF | TGTGCCAGCAGCTCACATAAAACCGGGACTAGCGGGCCCTACGAGCAGTACTTC
TRBJ1-5 | TRBV19 | TRBD1 | once | CASTPGRRGLNQPQHF | TGTGCCAGTACCCCAGGTCGCAGGGGGCTTAATCAGCCCCAGCATTTT